This T cell receptor (beta chain) derives from a study of cytomegalovirus exposure and HLA in healthy donors. Study-wide results and caveats: As a later analysis showed, a missense DCLRE1C variant was linked to trimming of TCR beta V- and J-genes. The listing of fewer than 200 TCR beta chains classed them as cytomegalovirus-associated. TRBV6-2, TRBV6-3 and some other V segments were excluded as indistinguishable.

The PCR contained 60 Vbeta and 13 Jbeta primers. Sequencing used immunoSEQ multiplex PCR; TCRdb keeps in-frame clones, though not all of them. This sample contains more than 110,000 clones. This CDR3 is built from 15 residues. CDR1 SGHVS and CDR2 FNYEAQ come from the germline V gene. The V gene end was trimmed by 5 bases and the J gene end by 5 bases; junction bases not matched to a gene: 6. Comments on this clone: The antigen is undetermined.

The genes are TRBV7-6 and TRBJ2-1; 10 bases match TRBD2. This receptor was obtained from a man aged 40-50 years in good health and CMV-seronegative. The sequencing input was PBMCs. The CDR3 DNA follows: TGTGCCAGCAGCCCCTCGGGACTAGCGAACAATGAGCAGTTCTTC. It encodes CASSPSGLANNEQFF.